This is a list of T cell receptor beta chains from one sample in a study of shared clonotypes between healthy human individuals. Sequencing used immunoSEQ multiplex PCR; TCRdb keeps in-frame clones, though not all of them. The data hold 2 million to 3 million clones, with 80% to 95% observed a single time. Material for sequencing was naive CD4+ T cells from PBMCs. The receptor set was obtained from a man in his late teens or twenties in good health. Some clones in this sample may be carry-over from other donors' samples. CDR3s include the opening cysteine and the closing phenylalanine or tryptophan. A D gene is named only where the DNA matches it firmly. A clone size is listed for some rows: how often the clone was seen (once, few, many), or a class if it is expanded.

J gene,clone size,V gene,D gene,CDR3 DNA,CDR3 protein
TRBJ2-5,NA,TRBV12-2,NA,TGTGCAAGTCGCTCTATGAGGAGGGACAGATACGAAGAGACCCAGTACTTC,CASRSMRRDRYEETQYF
TRBJ2-2,NA,TRBV2,TRBD2,TGTGCCAGCAGTCGGACTAGCGGGATGAACACCGGGGAGCTGTTTTTT,CASSRTSGMNTGELFF
TRBJ1-4,NA,TRBV30,NA,TGTGCCTGGAGTGGTCGTAGGGGAAAACTGTTTTTT,CAWSGRRGKLFF
TRBJ2-2,NA,TRBV15,NA,TGTGCCACCCTTTCGAACACCGGGGAGCTGTTTTTT,CATLSNTGELFF
TRBJ1-2,NA,TRBV18,NA,TGTGCCAGCTCGCTCTCACAGCTTACTAACTATGGCTACACCTTC,CASSLSQLTNYGYTF
TRBJ1-2,NA,TRBV28,NA,TGTGCCAGCAGTCGGGGCAGTTCTAACTATGGCTACACCTTC,CASSRGSSNYGYTF
TRBJ2-6,NA,TRBV27,NA,TGTGCCAGCAGTTTATTTTCGTTGCGGGACATTGTTCCGGAGGCCAACGTCCTGACTTTC,CASSLFSLRDIVPEANVLTF
TRBJ1-5,NA,TRBV19,NA,TGTGCCAGTAGATCCGAAGGACGGGGGGATCAGCCCCAGCATTTT,CASRSEGRGDQPQHF
TRBJ1-1,NA,TRBV28,TRBD1,TGTGCCAGCAGCTTACAGGGGTCGGGACAAGCTTTCTTT,CASSLQGSGQAFF
TRBJ2-1,once,TRBV19,TRBD2,TGTGCCAGTTCTCTGGCGGGAGCCTACAATGAGCAGTTCTTC,CASSLAGAYNEQFF
TRBJ2-5,NA,TRBV5-4,NA,TGTGCCAGCAGCTTGGGCCAGAGGGAGACCCAGTACTTC,CASSLGQRETQYF
TRBJ2-7,NA,TRBV9,TRBD1,TGTGCCAGCAGACCTGACAGGGGCGACGAGCAGTACTTC,CASRPDRGDEQYF
TRBJ2-3,NA,TRBV4-1,TRBD2,TGCGCCAGCAGCCAAGAGAATGGACTAGCGGCGAACACAGATACGCAGTATTTT,CASSQENGLAANTDTQYF
TRBJ1-2,NA,TRBV5-5,TRBD1,TGTGCCAGCAGCTTGGGACAGGGTAGTTTCTATGGCTACACCTTC,CASSLGQGSFYGYTF
TRBJ1-1,NA,TRBV11-1,NA,TGTGCCAGCAGCTTTGACCCGTACGATGGGGGTACTGAAGCTTTCTTT,CASSFDPYDGGTEAFF
TRBJ2-7,once,TRBV7-3,TRBD1,TGTGCCAGCAGCTTGACAGGGGGCGCCTTGGCGTACGAGCAGTACTTC,CASSLTGGALAYEQYF
TRBJ1-1,NA,TRBV6-5,TRBD1,TGTGCCAGCAGTTACTCCGGGACAGGGCGGAACACTGAAGCTTTCTTT,CASSYSGTGRNTEAFF
TRBJ1-1,NA,TRBV19,TRBD1,TGTGCCAGTGGCCAGGACAGGGCGAACACTGAAGCTTTCTTT,CASGQDRANTEAFF
TRBJ2-3,NA,TRBV7-3,TRBD2,TGTGCCAGCAGCTTGTCGGCGGGAGGGAAAACAGATACGCAGTATTTT,CASSLSAGGKTDTQYF
TRBJ2-3,NA,TRBV4-2,NA,TGTGCCAGCAGCCAACTCGGATCGGGAGCGAGCGCAGATACGCAGTATTTT,CASSQLGSGASADTQYF
TRBJ2-7,NA,TRBV7-2,NA,TGTGCCAGCAGCTTATTTTCCCTACAGACCGGTTACGAGCAGTACTTC,CASSLFSLQTGYEQYF
TRBJ2-7,NA,TRBV5-1,TRBD2,TGCGCCAGCAGCTTGTGGGGGACTAGCGGGATCTACGAGCAGTACTTC,CASSLWGTSGIYEQYF
TRBJ2-7,NA,TRBV7-2,TRBD1,TGTGCCAGCAGCTGGTGGGACAGAGAGTACTACGAGCAGTACTTC,CASSWWDREYYEQYF
TRBJ2-1,NA,TRBV11-3,NA,TGTGCCAGCAGCTTGGTTTGGAATGAGCAGTTCTTC,CASSLVWNEQFF
TRBJ2-5,NA,TRBV9,NA,TGTGCCAGCAGCGTCCAGGAGTCGGGGAAGGAGACCCAGTACTTC,CASSVQESGKETQYF
TRBJ1-2,NA,TRBV28,NA,TGTGCTACTACGGGGGCGCTTAGCTATGGCTACACCTTC,CATTGALSYGYTF
TRBJ2-3,NA,TRBV4-1,TRBD2,TGCGCCAGCAGCCAATTCCCTAGCGGGCCTAGCACAGATACGCAGTATTTT,CASSQFPSGPSTDTQYF
TRBJ2-2,NA,TRBV18,TRBD1,TGTGCCAGCTCACCCGGGACAGGGACGTTTCCCAACACCGGGGAGCTGTTTTTT,CASSPGTGTFPNTGELFF
TRBJ1-1,NA,TRBV7-3,TRBD1,TGTGCCAGCGGGAAGGGACAGGACACTGAAGCTTTCTTT,CASGKGQDTEAFF
TRBJ2-5,NA,TRBV6-6,NA,TGTGCCAGCAGTTCCCTGGGCCGGGGAGAGACCCAGTACTTC,CASSSLGRGETQYF
TRBJ2-1,NA,TRBV18,NA,TGTGCCAGCTCACCAGGGGTAATGGATTCCAATGAGCAGTTCTTC,CASSPGVMDSNEQFF